This T cell receptor beta chain comes out of a study of cytomegalovirus exposure and HLA in healthy donors. Study findings and constraints: While the bulk of TCR sequences proved rare, some public TCRs turned up in many donors.

Comments on this clone: Its specificity is unknown.

PCR primers comprised 60 Vbeta and 13 Jbeta primers. Using immunoSEQ multiplex PCR, the repertoire was profiled, and TCRdb retains in-frame clones only, with some absent. The sample has fewer than 150,000 clones, more than 60% seen once. The sample consisted of PBMCs. This TCR was sampled from a woman aged 40 to 50 in good health and CMV-seronegative.

The CDR3 protein is CASSLGTRGLAGELFF. The CDR3 nucleotides are TGTGCCAGCAGCTTAGGAACCAGGGGTTTGGCCGGGGAGCTGTTTTTT. V usage is TRBV7-3 and J usage is TRBJ2-2, with D maybe TRBD1 (6 bases). This CDR3 is built from 16 residues. Germline lookup yields CDR1 SGHTA and CDR2 FQGTGA. The V end lost 2 bases, the J end lost 6 bases, and 16 bases lay between the germline ends. The full variable domain, with the rest looked up from reference TRBV7-3 and TRBJ2-2, is GAGVSQTPSNKVTEKGKYVELRCDPISGHTALYWYRQSLGQGPEFLIYFQGTGAADDSGLPNDRFFAVRPEGSVSTLKIQRTERGDSAVYLCASSLGTRGLAGELFFGEGSRLTVL.